This entry is about one T cell receptor (beta chain). No cognate antigen has been identified for it. One junction end disagrees with the germline gene, perhaps due to a read error. The data are from a study of blood T cells in healthy people across ages (dated by TCRdb to between 2015 and 2016). Context from the whole study: In model experiments, roughly one uniquely barcoded TCR beta cDNA molecule per two T cells was captured by template switching. To track age-related changes in TCR beta repertoire diversity, the study relied on deep sequencing normalized with unique cDNA molecular identifiers. The donors were split into four age groups: young (average approximately 16 years), middle-aged (39), aged (over 55) and long-lived (over 80). Donors of different ages were randomly distributed across sequencing lanes to avoid experimental bias. Using the same blood draw, the study looked at two additional independent replicas of 1 million unique cDNA reads for two donors, one aged 18 to 30 and the other aged 80 or older.

What the work shows at the level of the full study, not this receptor alone: As age increased, observed TCR beta diversity per million T cells dropped in a roughly linear way, and a significant reduction was already evident by age 40. Estimates of total diversity based on one million sequenced T cells were considered lower bounds and underestimates. Compared with the aged group, the long-lived group had more naive CD4+ T cells, fewer expanded clones and increased TCR diversity, suggesting age selection. Bulk unsorted PBMC profiling prevented conclusive comparison of naive and antigen-experienced compartments. Observed TCR beta diversity correlated strongly with the percentage of naive T cells measured by flow cytometry. The CMV infection status of donors was not known, potentially confounding age-related changes in expanded clonotypes.

Sequences SNHLY (CDR1) and FYNNEI (CDR2) are obtained from the germline V gene. The CDR3 runs 15 residues from the cysteine to the phenylalanine. Just the 45-base CDR3 DNA is kept, in frame starting at base 1. The roughly 39 donors, aged roughly 6 to 90 years, were systemically healthy Caucasian individuals from Russia. Each donor gave 8 to 10 milliliters of peripheral blood, drawn into EDTA-treated Vacutainer tubes. Ficoll-Paque density-gradient centrifugation was used to isolate PBMCs, with at least 6.5 million per sample. Trizol reagent was used to extract total RNA from PBMCs, with at least 6 micrograms per sample. Naive CD45RAhigh/CD27high T cell percentages were measured by flow cytometry on a PBMC aliquot from every donor. The library was generated by 5' RACE. The data were produced on an Illumina HiSeq 2500. A second PCR of roughly 7 to 11 cycles was performed with a sample-barcoded 5' primer and a J-beta primer mix. Each TCR beta cDNA molecule received a unique molecular identifier from a template-switch 5' adaptor carrying 12 random nucleotides. At least 2.5 million CDR3-containing paired-end reads were obtained from each sample. The Mint cDNA synthesis kit, primed by a TRBC-specific oligonucleotide, was used to synthesize first-strand cDNA from all RNA. All cDNA was treated with uracil-DNA glycosylase and then went through a first 18-cycle PCR with the universal primers M1SS and BC2_uni_R. In the source study's methods: Each sample was normalized by randomly selecting 1 million high-quality reads, each carrying a distinct molecular identifier. Reads with shared molecular identifiers were discarded instead of being binned into consensus sequences. CDR3 identification, clonotype clustering and error correction used MiTCR with a Q25 quality threshold and the strictest error-elimination algorithm. A nonparametric unseen species model using Euler transformation provided a lower-bound estimate of total TCR beta diversity. TCRdb reran the public reads through fastp at Q25 and MiXCR, keeping productive beta chains. Every distinct CDR3 protein forms one entry, paired with its most common genes and DNA. The V and J calls and clone size come from TCRdb's table, not from the authors' own analysis. This sample comprises about 1.5 million distinct CDR3 sequences, approximately 43% of them detected only once. The ten biggest clones cover over 3.5% of the sample.

The receptor was isolated from a young woman in good health. Sequencing was done on a sample of blood. The chain was built from TRBV2 and TRBJ1-5; TRBD1 aligns with 7 central bases. The nucleotides are TGTGCCAGCACCTGGGGAGGGGGCGTAAATCAGCCCCGGCATTTT. Protein translation: CASTWGGGVNQPRHF.